Below, one TCR beta chain is given with its context. Its antigen remains unidentified. TCRdb's table, derived via immunoSEQ multiplex PCR, lists solely in-frame clones and lacks some. The data contain some 130,000 clones, around nine tenths of them singletons. This CDR3 region has 15 residues. The V and J ends lost 2 bases and 7 bases respectively, with 15 bases between them. The V gene's germline CDR1 is MGHRA and CDR2 YSYEKL. The data originate from a study of cytomegalovirus exposure and HLA in healthy donors. Study-level findings and limits: A few CMV-associated chains were confirmed in vitro to be specific for CMV antigens. In the 120 validation repertoires, approximately 94% of cluster scores exceeded 0, per a later analysis.

The chain combines TRBV4-1 with TRBJ2-1, with D perhaps matching TRBD1 (6 bases). Sequences were obtained from PBMCs. This receptor was identified in a man younger than 40 in good health and CMV-seronegative. CDR3 in DNA: TGCGCCAGCAGCCAACCCGACAGGCCAACTAATGAGCAGTTCTTC. This codes for CASSQPDRPTNEQFF.